This paragraph reports one T cell receptor beta chain. It has no known antigen specificity. No base qualities exist here, and no much larger clone lies one base off it. Receptors were amplified or captured by the immunoSEQ multiplex PCR assay. In TCRdb, the immuneACCESS table is reduced to in-frame sequences with V and J assigned. These tables do not hold every clone; where another copy was compared, an unresolved V gene accounts for under half, and the others remain unexplained. The sample includes about 110,000 clones, with around 89% observed a single time. The top ten hold less than 4% of the sample. Reading from cysteine to phenylalanine, the CDR3 counts 18 amino acids. Only the CDR3 part of the read is kept: 54 bases, read in frame from the first base. CDR1 and CDR2, looked up from the germline V gene, are SGHNT and YENEEA. Between the V and J ends, shortened by 8 bases and 8 bases respectively, the junction contains 30 bases.

The sample originates from a study of control samples from healthy donors and cancer patients (dated by TCRdb to the early 2020s). Sequenced: PBMCs. The receptor comes from a woman in her fifties or sixties with lung cancer. The rearrangement combines TRBV11-3 with TRBJ2-2; the D gene is possibly TRBD1, with 6 bases matching. For the CDR3, the sequence is CASAYRNTGWDPMGELFF. The DNA reads as follows: TGTGCCAGCGCCTACCGAAATACAGGGTGGGATCCTATGGGGGAGCTGTTTTTT.